The rows below give T cell receptor beta chains drawn from one sample of a study of blood T cells in healthy people across ages. TCRdb passed the 5' RACE reads through MiXCR, listing each CDR3 protein once. The sample consists of about 1.4 million distinct CDR3 sequences, 55% to 75% of them appearing once. The sequencing sample was made of blood. All receptors come from a man aged 18-30 years in good health. Each CDR3 is given with its conserved first and last residue. Fields, in order: D gene, J gene, clone size, V gene, CDR3 protein, CDR3 DNA. The D gene is left open where the match is weak. A row's size may be missing; if present it is once, few, many or a size class.

D gene: TRBD2; J gene: TRBJ2-1; clone size: NA; V gene: TRBV20-1; CDR3 protein: CSARDPPSGSYNEQFF; CDR3 DNA: TGCAGTGCTAGAGATCCCCCTAGCGGAAGTTACAATGAGCAGTTCTTC
D gene: TRBD1; J gene: TRBJ2-3; clone size: NA; V gene: TRBV6-2/TRBV6-3; CDR3 protein: CASSYKTGRASTDTQYF; CDR3 DNA: TGTGCCAGCAGTTACAAGACAGGGCGCGCGAGCACAGATACGCAGTATTTT
D gene: TRBD1; J gene: TRBJ2-7; clone size: few; V gene: TRBV28; CDR3 protein: CASSTRLRQGYYEQYF; CDR3 DNA: TGTGCCAGCAGTACCAGATTGCGACAGGGGTATTACGAGCAGTACTTC
D gene: TRBD2; J gene: TRBJ2-1; clone size: NA; V gene: TRBV7-2; CDR3 protein: CASSLAIAGAQFF; CDR3 DNA: TGTGCCAGCAGCTTAGCTATAGCGGGAGCGCAGTTCTTC
D gene: TRBD2; J gene: TRBJ2-3; clone size: NA; V gene: TRBV7-2; CDR3 protein: CASSLFSAGGTDTQYF; CDR3 DNA: TGTGCCAGCAGCTTATTCTCTGCGGGGGGTACAGATACGCAGTATTTT
D gene: TRBD2; J gene: TRBJ2-7; clone size: NA; V gene: TRBV4-1; CDR3 protein: CASSHSFGLAGNEQYF; CDR3 DNA: TGCGCCAGCAGCCACTCATTCGGACTAGCGGGCAACGAGCAGTACTTC
D gene: TRBD2; J gene: TRBJ2-1; clone size: NA; V gene: TRBV20-1; CDR3 protein: CSALRTSGGPYNELFF; CDR3 DNA: TGCAGTGCTCTCCGGACTAGCGGGGGTCCCTACAATGAGCTGTTCTTC
D gene: NA; J gene: TRBJ1-2; clone size: NA; V gene: TRBV4-2; CDR3 protein: CASSPSLGLKFGYTF; CDR3 DNA: TGTGCCAGCAGCCCCAGTCTGGGACTTAAATTTGGCTACACCTTC
D gene: NA; J gene: TRBJ2-7; clone size: NA; V gene: TRBV7-9; CDR3 protein: CASSETGHSYEQYF; CDR3 DNA: TGTGCCAGCAGCGAAACGGGACACTCCTACGAGCAGTACTTC
D gene: NA; J gene: TRBJ2-4; clone size: NA; V gene: TRBV11-2; CDR3 protein: CASSLGRRDNIQYF; CDR3 DNA: TGTGCCAGCAGCTTAGGTCGCAGGGACAACATTCAGTACTTC
D gene: NA; J gene: TRBJ2-7; clone size: NA; V gene: TRBV12-3/TRBV12-4; CDR3 protein: CASSFFDNLGIQYF; CDR3 DNA: TGTGCCAGCAGTTTTTTTGATAATCTAGGAATCCAGTACTTC
D gene: TRBD1; J gene: TRBJ2-2; clone size: NA; V gene: TRBV12-3/TRBV12-4; CDR3 protein: CASSFPGQGHPGELFF; CDR3 DNA: TGTGCCAGCAGTTTCCCGGGACAGGGTCATCCAGGGGAGCTGTTTTTT
D gene: NA; J gene: TRBJ2-7; clone size: NA; V gene: TRBV24-1; CDR3 protein: CATSVGGGFEQYF; CDR3 DNA: TGTGCCACCAGTGTCGGAGGGGGCTTCGAGCAGTACTTC
D gene: NA; J gene: TRBJ2-3; clone size: NA; V gene: TRBV6-1; CDR3 protein: CASSEMGKSTDTQYF; CDR3 DNA: TGTGCCAGCAGTGAAATGGGGAAGAGCACAGATACGCAGTATTTT
D gene: NA; J gene: TRBJ1-1; clone size: NA; V gene: TRBV20-1; CDR3 protein: CSARDPGHGSTEAFF; CDR3 DNA: TGCAGTGCTAGAGATCCCGGACACGGGAGCACTGAAGCTTTCTTT
D gene: TRBD2; J gene: TRBJ2-5; clone size: NA; V gene: TRBV7-7; CDR3 protein: CASSLAFGEGQETQYF; CDR3 DNA: TGTGCTAGCAGCTTAGCCTTCGGGGAGGGCCAAGAGACCCAGTACTTC
D gene: TRBD1; J gene: TRBJ1-2; clone size: NA; V gene: TRBV6-2/TRBV6-3; CDR3 protein: CATIDRADYGYTF; CDR3 DNA: TGTGCCACCATCGACAGGGCGGACTATGGCTACACCTTC
D gene: TRBD1; J gene: TRBJ2-5; clone size: NA; V gene: TRBV11-2; CDR3 protein: CASSSIWDRGQETQYF; CDR3 DNA: TGTGCCAGCAGCTCGATTTGGGACAGGGGCCAAGAGACCCAGTACTTC
D gene: TRBD2; J gene: TRBJ2-1; clone size: NA; V gene: TRBV2; CDR3 protein: CASSERLAGKDEQFF; CDR3 DNA: TGTGCCAGCAGTGAAAGACTAGCGGGAAAGGATGAGCAGTTCTTC
D gene: NA; J gene: TRBJ2-2; clone size: NA; V gene: TRBV12-3/TRBV12-4; CDR3 protein: CASGTSNTGELFF; CDR3 DNA: TGTGCCAGCGGGACTTCGAACACCGGGGAGCTGTTTTTT
D gene: TRBD2; J gene: TRBJ2-1; clone size: NA; V gene: TRBV10-3; CDR3 protein: CAISATSGGASYNEQFF; CDR3 DNA: TGTGCCATCAGTGCCACTAGCGGGGGGGCCTCCTACAATGAGCAGTTCTTC
D gene: NA; J gene: TRBJ2-5; clone size: NA; V gene: TRBV4-2; CDR3 protein: CASKRQGGTQYF; CDR3 DNA: TGTGCCAGCAAAAGACAGGGAGGGACCCAGTACTTC
D gene: TRBD2; J gene: TRBJ2-1; clone size: many; V gene: TRBV20-1; CDR3 protein: CSARTSGYNEQFF; CDR3 DNA: TGCAGTGCTCGGACTAGCGGCTACAATGAGCAGTTCTTC
D gene: NA; J gene: TRBJ1-1; clone size: once; V gene: TRBV25-1; CDR3 protein: CASSEFRGAGTEAFF; CDR3 DNA: TGTGCCAGCAGTGAATTCAGAGGGGCAGGCACTGAAGCTTTCTTT
D gene: NA; J gene: TRBJ2-3; clone size: NA; V gene: TRBV3-1; CDR3 protein: CASSQAGMGDTQYF; CDR3 DNA: TGTGCCAGCAGCCAAGCAGGGATGGGAGATACGCAGTATTTT
D gene: TRBD1; J gene: TRBJ1-2; clone size: NA; V gene: TRBV6-5; CDR3 protein: CASSYSWDRYYGYTF; CDR3 DNA: TGTGCCAGCAGTTACTCGTGGGACAGATACTATGGCTACACCTTC
D gene: TRBD2; J gene: TRBJ2-5; clone size: NA; V gene: TRBV7-9; CDR3 protein: CASSYPGLAENQETQYF; CDR3 DNA: TGTGCCAGCAGCTACCCAGGACTAGCGGAAAACCAAGAGACCCAGTACTTC
D gene: TRBD2; J gene: TRBJ2-1; clone size: NA; V gene: TRBV6-2/TRBV6-3; CDR3 protein: CARATSGGTSYNEQFF; CDR3 DNA: TGTGCCCGCGCCACTAGCGGGGGGACCTCCTACAATGAGCAGTTCTTC
D gene: NA; J gene: TRBJ1-6; clone size: NA; V gene: TRBV6-1; CDR3 protein: CASSERLDDNSPLHF; CDR3 DNA: TGTGCCAGCAGTGAAAGGCTCGACGATAATTCACCCCTCCACTTT
D gene: NA; J gene: TRBJ2-7; clone size: once; V gene: TRBV27; CDR3 protein: CASRDSGASHEQYF; CDR3 DNA: TGTGCCAGCAGAGATAGCGGAGCGTCCCACGAGCAGTACTTC
D gene: NA; J gene: TRBJ2-1; clone size: NA; V gene: TRBV6-1; CDR3 protein: CASSEGAGRNEQFF; CDR3 DNA: TGTGCCAGCAGTGAAGGGGCAGGAAGGAATGAGCAGTTCTTC
D gene: NA; J gene: TRBJ2-1; clone size: NA; V gene: TRBV12-3/TRBV12-4; CDR3 protein: CASGLGGANEQFF; CDR3 DNA: TGTGCCAGCGGCTTAGGTGGGGCGAATGAGCAGTTCTTC
D gene: NA; J gene: TRBJ2-4; clone size: NA; V gene: TRBV6-1; CDR3 protein: CASSEIQGIMDIQYF; CDR3 DNA: TGTGCCAGCAGTGAAATCCAGGGTATTATGGACATTCAGTACTTC
D gene: TRBD2; J gene: TRBJ2-2; clone size: NA; V gene: TRBV28; CDR3 protein: CASRLTSGRNTGELFF; CDR3 DNA: TGTGCCAGCAGACTCACTAGCGGGAGAAATACCGGGGAGCTGTTTTTT
D gene: NA; J gene: TRBJ2-7; clone size: few; V gene: TRBV21-1; CDR3 protein: CASSGVGHSYEQYF; CDR3 DNA: TGTGCCAGCAGCGGCGTAGGCCACTCCTACGAGCAGTACTTC
D gene: NA; J gene: TRBJ1-4; clone size: NA; V gene: TRBV7-9; CDR3 protein: CASLQGGTNEKLFF; CDR3 DNA: TGTGCCAGCCTCCAGGGAGGAACTAATGAAAAACTGTTTTTT
D gene: NA; J gene: TRBJ2-5; clone size: NA; V gene: TRBV20-1; CDR3 protein: CSSTGRKSPNQETQYF; CDR3 DNA: TGCAGTTCTACGGGTCGAAAGAGTCCCAACCAAGAGACCCAGTACTTC
D gene: NA; J gene: TRBJ2-1; clone size: once; V gene: TRBV20-1; CDR3 protein: CSARSGTQFF; CDR3 DNA: TGCAGTGCTAGATCAGGGACGCAGTTCTTC
D gene: TRBD1; J gene: TRBJ2-7; clone size: NA; V gene: TRBV12-3/TRBV12-4; CDR3 protein: CASSLRDRGWYEQYF; CDR3 DNA: TGTGCCAGCAGCCTCCGGGACAGAGGGTGGTACGAGCAGTACTTC
D gene: NA; J gene: TRBJ2-1; clone size: NA; V gene: TRBV20-1; CDR3 protein: CSASGTFSYEQFF; CDR3 DNA: TGCAGTGCTTCCGGGACTTTCTCCTACGAGCAGTTCTTC